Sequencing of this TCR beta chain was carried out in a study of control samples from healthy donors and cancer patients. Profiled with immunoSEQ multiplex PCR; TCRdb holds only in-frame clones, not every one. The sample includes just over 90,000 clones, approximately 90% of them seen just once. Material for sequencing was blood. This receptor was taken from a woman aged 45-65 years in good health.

CDR3 residues: CASSPRADYSNQPQHF. The DNA of the CDR3 is TGTGCCAGTAGTCCCCGGGCCGATTATAGCAATCAGCCCCAGCATTTT. The V and J genes are TRBV19 and TRBJ1-5; no clear D gene. Looked up from germline, CDR1 is LNHDA and CDR2 is SQIVND (reference sequence). Trimming took 5 bases from V and 0 from J, leaving 14 bases between them. The CDR3 loop spans 16 amino acids.